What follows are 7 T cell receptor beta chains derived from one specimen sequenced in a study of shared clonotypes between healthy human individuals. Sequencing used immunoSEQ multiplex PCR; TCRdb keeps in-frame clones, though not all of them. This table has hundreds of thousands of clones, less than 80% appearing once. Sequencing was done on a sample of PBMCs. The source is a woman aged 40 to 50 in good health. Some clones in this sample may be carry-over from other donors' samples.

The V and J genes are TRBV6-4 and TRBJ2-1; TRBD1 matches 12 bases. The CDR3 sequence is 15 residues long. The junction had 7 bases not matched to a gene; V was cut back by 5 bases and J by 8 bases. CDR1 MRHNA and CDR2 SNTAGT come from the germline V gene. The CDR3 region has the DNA TGTGCCAGCAGTCGGGGACAGGGGGCATGGGATGAGCAGTTCTTC. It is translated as CASSRGQGAWDEQFF.

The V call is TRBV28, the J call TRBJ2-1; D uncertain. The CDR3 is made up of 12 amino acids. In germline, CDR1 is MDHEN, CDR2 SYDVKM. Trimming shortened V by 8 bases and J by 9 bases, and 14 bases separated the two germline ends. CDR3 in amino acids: CASSNPWVEQFF. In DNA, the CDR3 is TGTGCCAGCTCAAACCCATGGGTTGAGCAGTTCTTC.

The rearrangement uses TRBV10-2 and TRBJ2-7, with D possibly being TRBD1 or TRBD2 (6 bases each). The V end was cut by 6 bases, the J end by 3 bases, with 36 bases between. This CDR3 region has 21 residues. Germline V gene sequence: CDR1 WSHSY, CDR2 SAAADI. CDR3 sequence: CASRAHEWGAGQGFTLYEQYF. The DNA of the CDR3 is TGCGCCAGCAGAGCGCATGAGTGGGGGGCAGGGCAGGGATTCACGCTCTACGAGCAGTACTTC.

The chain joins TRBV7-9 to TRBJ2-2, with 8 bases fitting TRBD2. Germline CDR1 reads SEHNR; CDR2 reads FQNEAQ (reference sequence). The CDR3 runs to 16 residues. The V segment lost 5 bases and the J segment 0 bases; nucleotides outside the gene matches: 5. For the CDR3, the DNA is TGTGCCAGCAGCGCGGGACTAGTTACGAACACCGGGGAGCTGTTTTTT. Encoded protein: CASSAGLVTNTGELFF. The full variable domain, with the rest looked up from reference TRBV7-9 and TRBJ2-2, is DTGVSQNPRHKITKRGQNVTFRCDPISEHNRLYWYRQTLGQGPEFLTYFQNEAQLEKSRLLSDRFSAERPKGSFSTLEIQRTEQGDSAMYLCASSAGLVTNTGELFFGEGSRLTVL.

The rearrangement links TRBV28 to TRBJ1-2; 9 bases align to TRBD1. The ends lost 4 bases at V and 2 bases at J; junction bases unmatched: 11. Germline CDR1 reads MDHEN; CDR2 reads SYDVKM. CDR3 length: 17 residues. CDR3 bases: TGTGCCAGCAGTTCCCGACCCGGACAGGGGATCAACTATGGCTACACCTTC. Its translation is CASSSRPGQGINYGYTF.

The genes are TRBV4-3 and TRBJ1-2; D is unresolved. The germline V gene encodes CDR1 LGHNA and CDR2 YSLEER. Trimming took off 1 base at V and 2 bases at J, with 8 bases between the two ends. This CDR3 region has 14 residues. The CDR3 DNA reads TGCGCCAGCAGCCAAGTGGACTGGAACTATGGCTACACCTTC. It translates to CASSQVDWNYGYTF.

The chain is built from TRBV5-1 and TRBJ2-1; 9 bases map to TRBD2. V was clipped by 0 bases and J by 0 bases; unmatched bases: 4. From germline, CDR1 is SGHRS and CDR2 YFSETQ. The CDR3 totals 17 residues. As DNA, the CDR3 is TGCGCCAGCAGCTTGGAGAGCGGGAGGAGCTCCTACAATGAGCAGTTCTTC. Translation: CASSLESGRSSYNEQFF.